This T cell receptor (beta chain) is from a study of TIL therapy for anti-PD-1-resistant metastatic lung cancer. This clone was found a few times. The antigen is undetermined. Time point denoted: pre-treatment sample, taken before nivolumab and TIL therapy. Most excised metastases sampled were pleural nodules or supraclavicular lymph nodes. Stage 4 NSCLC adults joined between October 2017 and early 2020. Sequencing used immunoSEQ v3. Survey-level samples got approximately 2 million read pairs; deep-level samples got about 4.5-6.5 million. Produced via immunoSEQ multiplex PCR; TCRdb's table is partial and in-frame only. The sample lists roughly 7,000 clones, about 61% occurring once. Overall study findings and caveats: Many TIL product clones were absent from baseline tumor, suggesting clonal contraction.

The germline V gene encodes CDR1 SNHLY and CDR2 FYNNEI. The CDR3 sequence is 15 residues long. The V segment lost 6 bases and the J segment 7 bases; nucleotides outside the gene matches: 7. This specimen consisted of tumor tissue, obtained at baseline. This sequence originates from a person between 30 and 80 years old with non-small cell lung cancer. V usage is TRBV2 and J usage is TRBJ2-2; 11 bases are shared with TRBD2. CDR3 nucleotide sequence: TGTGCCAGCAGCGCCCTAGCGGGAGGAGGCGGGGAGCTGTTTTTT. Its translation is CASSALAGGGGELFF.